This is a list of T cell receptor beta chains from one sample in a study of technical replicates of blood from four donors. Measured with immunoSEQ multiplex PCR; TCRdb has only the in-frame clones, and not every one. In the table there are 79,000 or so clones, 95% to 97% of which are singletons. Sequencing was done on a sample of T cells isolated from PBMCs. The receptors come from a human donor in good health. Each CDR3 is given without its conserved first and last residue. Each record gives: J gene, V gene, CDR3 protein.

TRBJ2-7,TRBV29-1,SVGTSGRLYEQY
TRBJ2-5,TRBV19,ASSGEETQY
TRBJ1-5,TRBV10-1,ASSGQGNQPQH
TRBJ1-5,TRBV10-1,ALRQGLFSNQPQH
TRBJ2-1,TRBV28,ASSFPTYLGNEQF
TRBJ1-4,TRBV2,ASVQGAWEKLF
TRBJ2-6,TRBV30,AWNRHSGANVLT
TRBJ2-2,TRBV18,ASSPQILAGGTGELF
TRBJ1-2,TRBV6-5,ASSRTGDYGYT
TRBJ2-1,TRBV11-3,ASSLPLGLADYNEQF
TRBJ1-2,TRBV27,ASSLIVAGGSYGYT
TRBJ1-2,TRBV4-1,ASSQATGPGYT
TRBJ2-3,TRBV9,ASSVNPASTDTQY
TRBJ2-7,TRBV5-4,ASSGWWPGQPSYEQY
TRBJ2-5,TRBV11-2,ASSLVAGVGETQY
TRBJ2-1,TRBV7-3,ASSLYGAQGGEQF
TRBJ1-1,TRBV29-1,SAQDTEAF
TRBJ2-7,TRBV4-1,ASSQDYSSYEQY
TRBJ1-2,TRBV11-3,ASSLSGGYGYT
TRBJ1-2,TRBV19,ASSPRSGLGYT
TRBJ1-2,TRBV6-5,ASSQAREVLGYT
TRBJ1-1,TRBV6-1,ASGRGQRNTEAF
TRBJ2-7,TRBV19,ASSTRTGLYEQY
TRBJ2-2,TRBV7-3,ASSPGLAGGVGELF
TRBJ2-7,TRBV14,ASSQSYEQY
TRBJ1-5,TRBV2,ASSEEVWNSNQPQH
TRBJ2-3,TRBV27,ASSPSTDTQY
TRBJ2-5,TRBV7-3,ASSLVSQETQY
TRBJ2-5,TRBV2,ASRWTGGKETQY
TRBJ1-5,TRBV19,ASSTGTGLPQH
TRBJ2-7,TRBV6-6,ASTPSFSSYEQY
TRBJ2-1,TRBV28,ASSLEYFNNEQF
TRBJ1-1,TRBV6-5,ASSRRTENTEAF
TRBJ2-7,TRBV5-4,ASSWGGRYEQY
TRBJ2-7,TRBV16,ASSQSAGGLYEQY
TRBJ2-5,TRBV7-9,ASSSQNRETQY
TRBJ2-7,TRBV10-3,AISESISRGDRQY
TRBJ1-2,TRBV5-1,ASSAGNQYGYT
TRBJ1-1,TRBV6-5,ASISNRGLPEAF
TRBJ2-7,TRBV27,ASSHRGDEQY
TRBJ1-1,TRBV7-9,ASSLTAEAF
TRBJ1-4,TRBV25-1,ASGRQGNEKLF
TRBJ1-1,TRBV12-5,ASGLGQGDRTEAF
TRBJ2-7,TRBV7-8,ASTLQPGVYEQY
TRBJ2-2,TRBV7-3,ASSPRLAGRENTGELF
TRBJ1-4,TRBV25-1,ASRDLRTVQEKLF
TRBJ2-2,TRBV11-3,ASSLDRGDTGELF
TRBJ1-4,TRBV7-9,ASSYRDRVGEKLF
TRBJ2-1,TRBV29-1,SVEGSGRINEQF
TRBJ2-1,TRBV7-9,ASSHAGGQLSNEQF
TRBJ1-1,TRBV7-8,ASSSPGTLNTEAF
TRBJ1-1,TRBV19,ASGYGDTEAF
TRBJ2-7,TRBV10-3,AFANSYEQY
TRBJ1-2,TRBV19,ASSNTGYGYT
TRBJ2-1,TRBV18,ASSPRELNEQF